These 26 T cell receptor beta chains originate from one sample sequenced in a study of blood T cell repertoires in COVID-19. Some clones are missing from TCRdb's copy, which holds only in-frame ones; the method was immunoSEQ multiplex PCR. The sample shows tens of thousands of clones, approximately 86% of them seen only once. The sample was peripheral blood. These receptors all stem from a man older than 75 with active COVID-19.

The CDR3 reads CSGEGAVRADTQYF. DNA for the CDR3: TGCAGCGGTGAGGGGGCGGTGAGGGCAGATACGCAGTATTTT. The V and J genes are TRBV29-1 and TRBJ2-3; 7 nucleotides align to TRBD1. Unmatched junction bases numbered 11, after V lost 7 bases and J lost 4 bases. This CDR3 spans 14 amino acids. Germline CDR1 is SQVTM and CDR2 is ANQGSEA.

The chain joins TRBV6-5 to TRBJ2-5; TRBD2 aligns across 7 bases. The germline CDR1 and CDR2 sequences are MNHEY and SVGAGI. The V gene end was trimmed by 8 bases and the J gene end by 4 bases; junction bases not matched to a gene: 10. CDR3 size: 14 residues. The CDR3 DNA reads TGTGCCAGCGGGCACGCCGGCGGGGGAGAGACCCAGTACTTC. This codes for CASGHAGGGETQYF.

This CDR3 is CASSFDRVGTGELFF. CDR3 sequence (DNA): TGTGCCAGCAGTTTCGACAGGGTTGGGACCGGGGAGCTGTTTTTT. The chain combines TRBV6-2 or TRBV6-3 with TRBJ2-2, with 7 bases fitting TRBD1. Trimming cost V 4 bases and J 5 bases; bases outside gene matches: 7. Germline V gene data show CDR1 as MNHEY and CDR2 as SVGEGT. The CDR3 loop spans 15 amino acids.

The rearrangement links TRBV9 to TRBJ2-1; 7 positions match TRBD2. This CDR3 spans 13 amino acids. Germline CDR1 is SGDLS and CDR2 is YYNGEE. Trimming at V came to 3 bases and at J to 5 bases, leaving 2 bases not matched to a gene. CDR3 in DNA: TGTGCCAGCAGCGGCGGGGGAGACAATGAGCAGTTCTTC. Translation: CASSGGGDNEQFF. Complete variable domain (other parts from reference TRBV9 and TRBJ2-1): DSGVTQTPKHLITATGQRVTLRCSPRSGDLSVYWYQQSLDQGLQFLIQYYNGEERAKGNILERFSAQQFPDLHSELNLSSLELGDSALYFCASSGGGDNEQFFGPGTRLTVL.

This rearrangement joins TRBV4-2 to TRBJ2-1, with 12 bases lining up with TRBD2. V gave up 5 bases and J gave up 2 bases; unmatched junction bases: 4. Germline loops: CDR1 LGHNA, CDR2 YNFKEQ. The CDR3 totals 16 residues. The CDR3, as DNA: TGTGCCAGCAGCTTTAGGACTAGCGGGGCCTACAATGAGCAGTTCTTC. This translates into CASSFRTSGAYNEQFF.

This chain joins TRBV4-3 and TRBJ2-1, with TRBD2 matching 11 bases. The CDR3 loop spans 17 amino acids. Germline CDR1 and CDR2: LGHNA and YSLEER. J was trimmed by 3 bases and V by 4 bases; bases with no gene match: 8. DNA for the CDR3: TGCGCCAGCAGCCCCGGACTAGCGGGCGGCAACTACAATGAGCAGTTCTTC. Protein sequence: CASSPGLAGGNYNEQFF.

Only one count was recorded for this clone. The rearrangement joins TRBV11-2 to TRBJ2-1; D call uncertain. The CDR3 is made up of 15 amino acids. Germline CDR1 is SGHAT and CDR2 is FQNNGV. V was pared by 5 bases and J by 2 bases, with 13 bases between. In DNA form, the CDR3 reads TGTGCCAGCAGCCCCTTGCAGGTGACCTACAATGAGCAGTTCTTC. Residues: CASSPLQVTYNEQFF.

This chain links TRBV10-3 with TRBJ1-3; maybe TRBD1 (5 bases). CDR3 size: 16 residues. Looked up from germline, CDR1 is ENHRY and CDR2 is SYGVKD. Deletions cut 0 bases from V and 3 bases from J, with 12 bases between. CDR3 bases: TGTGCCATCAGTGAGTCAGGGCAGGGATATGGAAACACCATATATTTT. This codes for CAISESGQGYGNTIYF.

The V and J genes are TRBV10-3 and TRBJ2-1; TRBD2 aligns across 10 bases. Germline CDR1 reads ENHRY; CDR2 reads SYGVKD. The CDR3 is 15 residues long. V lost 6 bases, J lost 8 bases, and 10 bases stayed unmatched. In DNA form, the CDR3 reads TGTGCCATCAGGGGAGAGCGGGGGGGGCAGGATGAGCAGTTCTTC. Amino acid sequence: CAIRGERGGQDEQFF.

The chain joins TRBV3-1 (or the pseudogene TRBV3-2) to TRBJ2-7; 11 nucleotides match TRBD2. Germline CDR1 reads LGHDT; CDR2 reads YNNKEL (reference sequence). After removal of 6 bases from V and 4 bases from J, the junction contained 14 bases not matched to a gene. The CDR3 sequence is 17 residues long. CDR3: CASRLPTLAGERYEQYF. The CDR3 DNA sequence: TGTGCCAGCAGACTCCCGACACTAGCGGGAGAAAGGTACGAGCAGTACTTC.

This clone turned up a few times. This chain connects TRBV9 to TRBJ2-3; 7 nucleotides line up with TRBD1. CDR3 length: 15 residues. With 2 bases clipped from V and 3 bases from J, the junction kept 6 bases outside the gene matches. The V gene's germline CDR1 is SGDLS and CDR2 YYNGEE. The CDR3 region is CASSVGEQGTDTQYF. Here the CDR3 DNA reads TGTGCCAGCAGCGTGGGGGAACAGGGGACAGATACGCAGTATTTT. Looking up the rest from reference TRBV9 and TRBJ2-3 gives the full variable domain: DSGVTQTPKHLITATGQRVTLRCSPRSGDLSVYWYQQSLDQGLQFLIQYYNGEERAKGNILERFSAQQFPDLHSELNLSSLELGDSALYFCASSVGEQGTDTQYFGPGTRLTVL.

V is TRBV6-2 or TRBV6-3 and J is TRBJ1-5; no reliable D call. Germline assignment: CDR1 MNHEY and CDR2 SVGEGT. This CDR3 has 15 amino acids. V lost 0 bases and J 1 base, leaving 7 bases between the germline ends. This CDR3 is CASSYSARSNQPQHF. DNA for the CDR3: TGTGCCAGCAGTTACTCGGCCAGAAGCAATCAGCCCCAGCATTTT.

This sequence joins TRBV4-3 and TRBJ2-1, with 8 bases fitting TRBD1. The CDR3 has 16 residues. Germline V gives CDR1 LGHNA, CDR2 YSLEER. With 2 bases clipped from V and 0 bases from J, the junction kept 3 bases outside the gene matches. Here the CDR3 reads CASSQTGGFSYNEQFF. The CDR3 DNA follows: TGCGCCAGCAGCCAAACAGGGGGTTTCTCCTACAATGAGCAGTTCTTC.

The gene calls are TRBV6-6 and TRBJ2-3; 7 nucleotides agree with TRBD2. Per the germline V gene, CDR1 is MNHNY and CDR2 is SVGAGI (reference sequence). J lost 0 bases, V lost 6 bases, and 3 bases had no gene match. This CDR3 contains 14 residues. The CDR3 region is CASRGGGSTDTQYF. The CDR3 DNA is TGTGCCAGCAGGGGCGGGGGAAGCACAGATACGCAGTATTTT.

The chain is built from TRBV19 and TRBJ1-2; 7 nucleotides line up with TRBD1. CDR3 length: 15 amino acids. CDR1 is LNHDA, CDR2 SQIVND, per germline (reference sequence). The ends lost 9 bases at V and 7 bases at J; junction bases unmatched: 17. CDR3 residues: CASTNINNRGGGYTF. The CDR3 DNA reads as TGTGCCAGCACGAACATAAATAACAGGGGTGGTGGCTACACCTTC.

This chain connects TRBV6-4 to TRBJ1-2; no firm D call. The CDR3 is made up of 11 amino acids. The germline gives CDR1 MRHNA, CDR2 SNTAGT. V lost 8 bases and J 0 bases, leaving 4 bases between the germline ends. CDR3 region: CASYSNYGYTF. The CDR3 bases are TGTGCCAGCTATTCTAACTATGGCTACACCTTC.

This chain links TRBV7-9 with TRBJ2-7; 7 nucleotides agree with TRBD2. The germline CDR1 and CDR2 sequences are SEHNR and FQNEAQ (reference sequence). The CDR3 sequence is 19 residues long. V was pared by 4 bases and J by 4 bases, with 22 bases of the junction left unmatched. For the CDR3, the DNA is TGTGCCAGCAGCTCCCCGTACCCAGGAGGAGCGGGGTCAGGGTACGAGCAGTACTTC. Its translation is CASSSPYPGGAGSGYEQYF.

This clone occurred once. This sequence joins TRBV28 and TRBJ1-1; 11 bases match TRBD1. Germline trimming cut 7 bases from V and 1 base from J; bases unmatched to any gene: 8. CDR1 and CDR2 from the germline V gene are MDHEN and SYDVKM. This CDR3 region has 16 residues. CDR3 sequence: CASTLPGQGENTEAFF. CDR3 sequence (DNA): TGTGCCAGCACCCTCCCGGGACAGGGGGAGAACACTGAAGCTTTCTTT.

This clone came up a few times. The chain combines TRBV30 with TRBJ2-5, with 7 bases identical to TRBD1. The ends lost 5 bases at V and 0 bases at J; junction bases unmatched: 6. CDR1 GTSNPN and CDR2 SVGIG come from the germline V gene (reference sequence). This CDR3 has 14 residues. The CDR3 here is CAWSTGFDQETQYF. The CDR3 nucleotides are TGTGCCTGGTCGACAGGGTTTGACCAAGAGACCCAGTACTTC.

This clone was detected only a few times. The V gene is TRBV9, the J gene TRBJ1-1; D possibly corresponds to TRBD1 (5 bases). There are 15 residues in the CDR3. V was cut by 4 bases and J by 6 bases, with 19 bases left in between. The germline gives CDR1 SGDLS, CDR2 YYNGEE. CDR3 in DNA: TGTGCCAGCAGCCCAGAGAGGCAGGGCTGGTCTGAAGCTTTCTTT. This sequence encodes CASSPERQGWSEAFF.

V and J are TRBV27 and TRBJ2-7; TRBD2 matches at 10 bases. Losses at the gene ends were 4 bases for V and 5 bases for J; bases not matched to a gene: 17. The germline V gene has CDR1 MNHEY and CDR2 SMNVEV (reference sequence). This CDR3 has 18 amino acids. The CDR3 reads CASSSSFFLAGEGNEQYF. CDR3 DNA: TGTGCCAGCAGTTCGTCTTTCTTCCTAGCGGGGGAGGGCAACGAGCAGTACTTC.

This clone was seen just once. The chain employs TRBV7-3 and TRBJ2-7, with 7 positions matching TRBD1. CDR3 length: 14 residues. Germline V CDR1 and CDR2: SGHTA, FQGTGA. The J segment lost 4 bases and the V segment lost 2 bases, leaving 5 bases of the junction unmatched. The CDR3 loop is CASSLSRQGYEQYF. The CDR3 DNA sequence: TGTGCCAGCAGCTTATCCCGACAGGGATACGAGCAGTACTTC.

The chain recombines TRBV4-2 with TRBJ2-1; 8 positions match TRBD2. This CDR3 comprises 16 residues. V lost 4 bases to trimming and J lost 2 bases; unmatched junction nucleotides: 7. Germline CDR1 reads LGHNA; CDR2 reads YNFKEQ. CDR3 protein: CASSPYTSGAYNEQFF. CDR3 nucleotide sequence: TGTGCCAGCAGCCCATATACTAGCGGAGCCTACAATGAGCAGTTCTTC.

The J gene is TRBJ1-6, the V gene TRBV27; D not certain. Germline-derived CDR1 and CDR2 are MNHEY and SMNVEV (reference sequence). V dropped 6 bases and J dropped 7 bases, with 7 bases sitting between them. The CDR3 spans 12 residues. This CDR3 reads CASSPLNSPLHF. The DNA of the CDR3 is TGTGCCAGCAGCCCACTGAATTCACCCCTCCACTTT.

For this clone: At one end the junction does not follow the germline gene, possibly because of a read error. Within the sample, other DNA sequences also encode this same CDR3. This chain uses TRBV25-1 with TRBJ1-1, with D perhaps matching TRBD1 (6 bases). Germline V gene data show CDR1 as MGHDK and CDR2 as SYGVNS. The CDR3 spans 12 residues. CDR3 coding DNA: TGTGCCAGTAGTGAATGGACAGAGGAAGCTTTCTTT. It encodes CASSEWTEEAFF.

The chain has TRBV11-1 and TRBJ2-1, with 14 bases identical to TRBD2. J gave up 9 bases and V 6 bases, and 4 bases lay outside the gene matches. Germline V lookup: CDR1 SGHAT, CDR2 FQDESV (reference sequence). CDR3 length: 14 residues. The CDR3 loop is CASRTSGGAGEQFF. CDR3 DNA sequence: TGTGCCAGCAGGACTAGCGGGGGGGCGGGTGAGCAGTTCTTC.